A single sample gave rise to the 13 T cell receptor beta chains below, sequenced in a study of T-cell memory formation after mild COVID-19. MiXCR, run by TCRdb on the 5' RACE reads, gives a single entry per CDR3 protein. The table shows roughly 310,000 distinct CDR3 sequences, with more than 15% occurring only once. The specimen was PBMCs or a T cell subset sorted from them (not recorded which). These receptors were taken from a man between 18 and 29 years old who had mild COVID-19 (a few samples of this study predate the infection). Cell type and time point are not known.

The gene calls are TRBV4-2 and TRBJ2-3; TRBD1 matches at 7 bases. V shed 3 bases and J 3 bases; nucleotides not matched to a gene: 9. This CDR3 is 16 amino acids long. CDR1 LGHNA and CDR2 YNFKEQ come from the germline V gene. The CDR3 nucleotides are TGTGCCAGCAGCCAGAGGCCGGGACAGTCGACAGATACGCAGTATTTT. Amino acids: CASSQRPGQSTDTQYF.

The sample holds many counts of this clonotype. In nucleotides, the CDR3 is TGTGCCAGCAGCTTAGTGGATCTCCTGTGGGACACCGATGTTTCAGGAAACACCATATATTTT. This sequence encodes CASSLVDLLWDTDVSGNTIYF. The chain uses TRBV7-2 and TRBJ1-3, with D possibly TRBD1 on 6 matching bases. The CDR3 spans 21 residues. The V end lost 1 base, the J end lost 4 bases, and 29 bases lay between the germline ends. CDR1 is SGHTA and CDR2 is FQGNSA in the germline V gene.

This clonotype has only a few counts. This chain connects TRBV4-2 to TRBJ2-2; tentative D call: TRBD1 (6 bases). CDR3 length equals 17 residues. Trimming removed 1 base at V and 5 bases at J, with 17 bases between. Germline CDR1 reads LGHNA; CDR2 reads YNFKEQ. The CDR3 nucleotides read TGTGCCAGCAGCCAAGCCGGGGCAGGGGTGGAAACCGGGGAGCTGTTTTTT. The encoded protein is CASSQAGAGVETGELFF.

This clonotype was observed a few times. This chain's CDR3 is CASSLAPTLGPKETQYF. The DNA for the CDR3 is TGTGCCAGCAGCTTAGCGCCCACCCTGGGGCCGAAAGAGACCCAGTACTTC. The chain joins TRBV7-9 to TRBJ2-5, with a tentative D call TRBD1 (5 bases). V shed 0 bases and J shed 3 bases, with 17 bases lying between them. Germline CDR1 SEHNR, CDR2 FQNEAQ (reference sequence). CDR3 length: 17 residues.

The chain employs TRBV5-1 and TRBJ1-5, with D unclear. CDR3 size: 15 residues. Trimming left V 1 base short and J 5 bases short, with 13 bases between. CDR1 is SGHRS and CDR2 is YFSETQ in the germline V gene. The CDR3 region has the DNA TGCGCCAGCAGCTTGCCAAGACCGGTCGATCAGCCCCAGCATTTT. This translates into CASSLPRPVDQPQHF.

The CDR3 bases are TGTGCCAGCAGCCAAGCGTCCGGGACAGGGGTCTCTGGCTACACCTTC. Its translation: CASSQASGTGVSGYTF. This chain connects TRBV3-1 to TRBJ1-2, with 10 bases matching TRBD1. This CDR3 is 16 amino acids long. CDR1 LGHDT and CDR2 YNNKEL come from the germline V gene (reference sequence). V trimming: 1 base; J trimming: 7 bases; junction bases outside the gene matches: 9.

The CDR3 spells CASSLFIGTGEQYF. The CDR3 DNA reads as TGCGCCAGCAGCCTCTTCATTGGGACTGGAGAGCAGTACTTC. This sequence joins TRBV5-1 and TRBJ2-7; a possible D gene is TRBD2 (6 bases). CDR1 and CDR2 (germline): SGHRS, YFSETQ. The germline V and J ends were trimmed by 4 bases and 7 bases, with 18 bases remaining between them. CDR3 length: 14 residues.

The chain couples TRBV7-8 to TRBJ2-1; 9 bases match TRBD2. Trimming removed 1 base from V and 0 bases from J; junction bases left unmatched: 4. CDR3 length: 17 amino acids. Germline CDR1 SGHVS, CDR2 FQNEAQ. The CDR3 region is CASSLGLAGSSYNEQFF. The CDR3 region has the DNA TGTGCCAGCAGCTTAGGTCTAGCGGGGAGCTCCTACAATGAGCAGTTCTTC. Variable domain in full (rest from reference TRBV7-8 and TRBJ2-1): GAGVSQSPRYKVAKRGQDVALRCDPISGHVSLFWYQQALGQGPEFLTYFQNEAQLDKSGLPSDRFFAERPEGSVSTLKIQRTQQEDSAVYLCASSLGLAGSSYNEQFFGPGTRLTVL.

The chain has TRBV2 and TRBJ2-6, with D hard to call. Trimming shortened V by 8 bases and J by 0 bases, and 8 bases separated the two germline ends. CDR1 is SNHLY and CDR2 is FYNNEI in the germline V gene. CDR3 size: 14 residues. The CDR3 region is CASEWLSGANVLTF. The CDR3 region has the DNA TGTGCCAGCGAATGGCTCTCTGGGGCCAACGTCCTGACTTTC.

This clonotype has just a few counts. The genes are TRBV6-1 and TRBJ2-1; 8 bases align to TRBD2. The V and J ends lost 2 bases and 1 base, in that order; junction bases with no gene match: 4. Germline CDR1 reads MNHNS; CDR2 reads SASEGT. This CDR3 has 16 amino acids. CDR3: CASSEPRGGSYNEQFF. The CDR3 region has the DNA TGTGCCAGCAGTGAACCCCGCGGGGGGTCCTACAATGAGCAGTTCTTC.

This clonotype was seen a few times. The V call is TRBV29-1, the J call TRBJ2-1; D is ambiguous. Germline loops: CDR1 SQVTM, CDR2 ANQGSEA. Trimming stripped 0 bases from V and 6 bases from J, with 3 bases between. The length of the CDR3 is 11 residues. The CDR3 DNA reads as TGCAGCGTTGAAGACTTCAATGAGCAGTTCTTC. It yields the protein CSVEDFNEQFF.

In this sample, this clonotype turned up a few times. This chain joins TRBV11-2 and TRBJ1-5, with 7 bases lining up with TRBD1. The CDR3 totals 18 residues. CDR1 and CDR2 from the germline V gene are SGHAT and FQNNGV. The V segment lost 6 bases and the J segment 4 bases; nucleotides outside the gene matches: 18. The CDR3 DNA follows: TGTGCCAGCAGGGCTTGCGAGGGGCTGGGACAGATGAATCAGCCCCAGCATTTT. Amino acids: CASRACEGLGQMNQPQHF.

The rearrangement uses TRBV4-3 and TRBJ1-2; 7 bases agree with TRBD1. CDR3 length: 16 residues. Germline CDR1 LGHNA, CDR2 YSLEER. V shed 1 base and J 4 bases; nucleotides not matched to a gene: 9. CDR3 DNA: TGCGCCAGCAGCCAAGTGACGGCAGGGGGGGGCTATGGCTACACCTTC. Translated, it gives CASSQVTAGGGYGYTF.